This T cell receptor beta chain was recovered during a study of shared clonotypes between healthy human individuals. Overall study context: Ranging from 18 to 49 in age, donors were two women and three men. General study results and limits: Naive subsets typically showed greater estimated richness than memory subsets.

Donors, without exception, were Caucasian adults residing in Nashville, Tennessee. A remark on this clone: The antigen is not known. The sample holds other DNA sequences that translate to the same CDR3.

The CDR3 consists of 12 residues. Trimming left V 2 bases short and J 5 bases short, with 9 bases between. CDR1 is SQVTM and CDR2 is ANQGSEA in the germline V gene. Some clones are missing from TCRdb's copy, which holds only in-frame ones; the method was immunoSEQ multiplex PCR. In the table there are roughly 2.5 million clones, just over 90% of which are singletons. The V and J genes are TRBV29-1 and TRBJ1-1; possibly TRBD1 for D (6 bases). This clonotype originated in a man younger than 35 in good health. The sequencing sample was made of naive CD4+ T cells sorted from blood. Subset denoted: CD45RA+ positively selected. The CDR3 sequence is CSVEQGRTEAFF. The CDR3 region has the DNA TGCAGCGTTGAACAGGGGAGGACTGAAGCTTTCTTT.